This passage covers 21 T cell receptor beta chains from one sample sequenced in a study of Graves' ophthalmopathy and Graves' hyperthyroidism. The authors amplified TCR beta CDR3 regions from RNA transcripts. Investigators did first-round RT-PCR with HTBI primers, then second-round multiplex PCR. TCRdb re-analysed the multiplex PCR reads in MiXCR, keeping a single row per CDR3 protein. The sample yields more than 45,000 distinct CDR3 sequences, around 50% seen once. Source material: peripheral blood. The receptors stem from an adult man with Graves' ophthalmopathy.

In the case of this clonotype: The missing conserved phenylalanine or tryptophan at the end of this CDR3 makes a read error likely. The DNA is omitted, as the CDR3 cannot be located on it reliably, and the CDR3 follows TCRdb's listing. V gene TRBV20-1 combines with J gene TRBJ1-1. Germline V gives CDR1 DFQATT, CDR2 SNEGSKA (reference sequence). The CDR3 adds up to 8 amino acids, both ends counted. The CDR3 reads CSARDIVG.

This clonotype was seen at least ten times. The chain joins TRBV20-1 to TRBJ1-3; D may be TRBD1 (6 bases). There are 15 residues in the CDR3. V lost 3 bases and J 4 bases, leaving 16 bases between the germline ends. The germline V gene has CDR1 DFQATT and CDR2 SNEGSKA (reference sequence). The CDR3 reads CSARIGDISGNTIYF. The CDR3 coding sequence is TGCAGTGCTAGGATAGGGGACATTTCGGGAAACACCATATATTTT.

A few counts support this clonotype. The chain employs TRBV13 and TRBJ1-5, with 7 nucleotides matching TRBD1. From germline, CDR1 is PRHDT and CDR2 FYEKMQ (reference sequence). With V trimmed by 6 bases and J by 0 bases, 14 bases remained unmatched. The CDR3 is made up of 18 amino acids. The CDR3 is CASSSSGTEIYSNQPQHF. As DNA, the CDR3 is TGTGCCAGCAGTTCGTCCGGGACAGAGATTTATAGCAATCAGCCCCAGCATTTT.

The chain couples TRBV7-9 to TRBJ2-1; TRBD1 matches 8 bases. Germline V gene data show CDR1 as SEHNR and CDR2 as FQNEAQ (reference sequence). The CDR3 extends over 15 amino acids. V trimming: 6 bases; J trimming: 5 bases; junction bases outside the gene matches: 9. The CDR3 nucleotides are TGTGCCAGCAGGCCAGGGACAGGAGGACACAATGAGCAGTTCTTC. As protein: CASRPGTGGHNEQFF.

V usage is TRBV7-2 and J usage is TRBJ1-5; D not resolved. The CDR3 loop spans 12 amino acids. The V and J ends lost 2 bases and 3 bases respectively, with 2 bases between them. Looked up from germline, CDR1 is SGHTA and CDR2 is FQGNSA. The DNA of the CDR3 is TGTGCCAGCAGCTTACCCAATCAGCCCCAGCATTTT. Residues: CASSLPNQPQHF.

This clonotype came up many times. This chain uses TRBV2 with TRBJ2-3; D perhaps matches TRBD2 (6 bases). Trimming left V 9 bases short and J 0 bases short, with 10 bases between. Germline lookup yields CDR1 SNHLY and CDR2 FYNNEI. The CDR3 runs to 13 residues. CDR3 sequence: CASCRGSTDTQYF. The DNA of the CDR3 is TGTGCCAGTTGCCGGGGGAGCACAGATACGCAGTATTTT. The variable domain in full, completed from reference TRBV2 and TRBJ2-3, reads EPEVTQTPSHQVTQMGQEVILRCVPISNHLYFYWYRQILGQKVEFLVSFYNNEISEKSEIFDDQFSVERPDGSNFTLKIRSTKLEDSAMYFCASCRGSTDTQYFGPGTRLTVL.

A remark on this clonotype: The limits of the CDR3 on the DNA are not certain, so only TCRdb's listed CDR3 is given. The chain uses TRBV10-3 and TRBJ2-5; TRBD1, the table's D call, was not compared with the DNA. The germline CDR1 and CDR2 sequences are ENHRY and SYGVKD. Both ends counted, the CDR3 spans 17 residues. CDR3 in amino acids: CAIIFAPAAAGQETQYF.

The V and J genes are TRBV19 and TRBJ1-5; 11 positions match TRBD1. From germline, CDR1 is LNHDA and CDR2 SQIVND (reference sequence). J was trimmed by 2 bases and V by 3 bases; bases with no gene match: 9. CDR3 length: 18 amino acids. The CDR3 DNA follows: TGTGCCAGTAGTATCGGACAGGGGGCGCGCGATGGCAATCAGCCCCAGCATTTT. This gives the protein CASSIGQGARDGNQPQHF.

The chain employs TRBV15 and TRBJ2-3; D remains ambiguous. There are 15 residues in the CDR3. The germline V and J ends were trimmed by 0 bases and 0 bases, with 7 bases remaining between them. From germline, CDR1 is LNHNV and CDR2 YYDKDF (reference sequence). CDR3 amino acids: CATSREARSTDTQYF. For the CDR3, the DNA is TGTGCCACCAGCAGAGAAGCGAGAAGCACAGATACGCAGTATTTT.

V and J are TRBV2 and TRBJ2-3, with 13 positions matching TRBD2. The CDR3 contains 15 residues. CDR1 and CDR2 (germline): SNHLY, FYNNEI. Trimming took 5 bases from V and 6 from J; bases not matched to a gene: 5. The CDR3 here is CASSPGTSGTDTQYF. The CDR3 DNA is TGTGCCAGCAGTCCCGGGACTAGCGGGACGGATACGCAGTATTTT.

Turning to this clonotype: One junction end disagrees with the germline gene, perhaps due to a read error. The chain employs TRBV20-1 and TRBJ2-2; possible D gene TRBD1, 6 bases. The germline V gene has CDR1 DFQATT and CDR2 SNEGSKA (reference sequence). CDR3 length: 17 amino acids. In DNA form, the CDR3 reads TGCAGTGCCCTCAACAGGGCATCTTATACTAACACCGGAGAGCTGTTTTTT. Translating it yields CSALNRASYTNTGELFF.

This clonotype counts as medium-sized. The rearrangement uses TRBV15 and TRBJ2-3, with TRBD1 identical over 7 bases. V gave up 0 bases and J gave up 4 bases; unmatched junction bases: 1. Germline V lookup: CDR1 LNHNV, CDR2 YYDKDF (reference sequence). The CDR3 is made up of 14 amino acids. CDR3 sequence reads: CATSRDQGADTQYF. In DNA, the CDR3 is TGTGCCACCAGCAGAGATCAGGGGGCAGATACGCAGTATTTT.

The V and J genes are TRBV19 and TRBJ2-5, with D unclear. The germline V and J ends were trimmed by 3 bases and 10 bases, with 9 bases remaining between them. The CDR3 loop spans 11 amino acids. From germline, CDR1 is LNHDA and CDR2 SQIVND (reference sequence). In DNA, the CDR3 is TGTGCCAGTAGTATTGAGTCGGGCCAGTACTTC. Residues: CASSIESGQYF.

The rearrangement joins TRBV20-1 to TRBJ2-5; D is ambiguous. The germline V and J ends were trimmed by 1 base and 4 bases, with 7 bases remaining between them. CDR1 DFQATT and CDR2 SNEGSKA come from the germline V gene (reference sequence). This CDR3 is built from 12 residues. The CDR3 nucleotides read TGCAGTGCTAGAGCTCTTCTAGAGACCCAGTACTTC. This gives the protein CSARALLETQYF.

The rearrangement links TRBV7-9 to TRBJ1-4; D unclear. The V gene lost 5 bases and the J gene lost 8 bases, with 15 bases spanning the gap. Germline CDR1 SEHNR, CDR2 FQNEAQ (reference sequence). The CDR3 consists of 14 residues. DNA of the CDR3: TGTGCCAGCAGCCAAATGGTGTTAGGGGAAAAACTGTTTTTT. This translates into CASSQMVLGEKLFF.

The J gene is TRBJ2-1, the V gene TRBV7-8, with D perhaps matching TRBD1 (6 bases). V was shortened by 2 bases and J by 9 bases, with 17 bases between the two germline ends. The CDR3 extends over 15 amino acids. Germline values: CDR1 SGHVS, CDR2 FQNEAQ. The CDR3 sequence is CASSLTQGRNGEQFF. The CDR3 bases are TGTGCCAGCAGCTTAACCCAGGGGCGCAATGGTGAGCAGTTCTTC.

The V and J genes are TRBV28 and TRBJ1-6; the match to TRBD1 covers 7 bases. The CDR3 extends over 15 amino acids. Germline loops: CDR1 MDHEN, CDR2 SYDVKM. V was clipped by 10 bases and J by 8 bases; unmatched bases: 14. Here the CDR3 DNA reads TGTGCCATTCAAAGGGGGGACAGACTCGATTCACCCCTCCACTTT. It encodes CAIQRGDRLDSPLHF. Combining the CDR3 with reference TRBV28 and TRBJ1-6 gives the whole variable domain DVKVTQSSRYLVKRTGEKVFLECVQDMDHENMFWYRQDPGLGLRLIYFSYDVKMKEKGDIPEGYSVSREKKERFSLILESASTNQTSMYLCAIQRGDRLDSPLHFGNGTRLTVT.

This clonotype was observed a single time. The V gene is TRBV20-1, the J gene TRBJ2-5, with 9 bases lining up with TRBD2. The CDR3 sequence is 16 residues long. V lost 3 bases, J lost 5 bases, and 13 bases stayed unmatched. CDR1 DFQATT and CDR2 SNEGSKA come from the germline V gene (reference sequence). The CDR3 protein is CSARRRVAGERETQYF. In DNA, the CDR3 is TGCAGTGCTAGGCGGAGAGTAGCGGGAGAGAGGGAGACCCAGTACTTC.

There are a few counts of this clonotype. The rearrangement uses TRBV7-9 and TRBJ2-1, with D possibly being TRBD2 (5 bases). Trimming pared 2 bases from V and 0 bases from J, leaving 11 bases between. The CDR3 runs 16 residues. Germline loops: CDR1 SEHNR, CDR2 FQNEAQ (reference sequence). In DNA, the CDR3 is TGTGCCAGCAGCTTATGGCTAGCCTTCTCCTACAATGAGCAGTTCTTC. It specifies CASSLWLAFSYNEQFF.

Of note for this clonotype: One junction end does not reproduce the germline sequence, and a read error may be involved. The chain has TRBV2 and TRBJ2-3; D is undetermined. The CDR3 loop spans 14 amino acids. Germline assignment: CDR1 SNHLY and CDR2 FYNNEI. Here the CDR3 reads CASRPRLYADTQCF. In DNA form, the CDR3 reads TGTGCCAGCAGGCCGCGCCTTTACGCAGATACGCAGTGTTTT. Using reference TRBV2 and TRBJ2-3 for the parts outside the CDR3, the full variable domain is EPEVTQTPSHQVTQMGQEVILRCVPISNHLYFYWYRQILGQKVEFLVSFYNNEISEKSEIFDDQFSVERPDGSNFTLKIRSTKLEDSAMYFCASRPRLYADTQCFGPGTRLTVL.

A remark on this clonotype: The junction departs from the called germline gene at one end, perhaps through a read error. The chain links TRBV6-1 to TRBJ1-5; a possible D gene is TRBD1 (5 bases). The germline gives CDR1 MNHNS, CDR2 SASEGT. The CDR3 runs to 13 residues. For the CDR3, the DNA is TGTGCCTGCAGCCTCGCAGGGACTCAGCCCCAGCATTTT. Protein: CACSLAGTQPQHF.